This entry features one T cell receptor beta chain sequence. The data originate from a study of shared clonotypes between healthy human individuals. Germline V gene data show CDR1 as MGHRA and CDR2 as YSYEKL. The CDR3 sequence is 16 residues long. V lost 0 bases, J lost 9 bases, and 7 bases stayed unmatched. Sequencing used immunoSEQ multiplex PCR; TCRdb keeps in-frame clones, though not all of them. The sample yields about 2,200,000 clones, about 92% seen once. Only CD45RO-negative cells positively selected for CCR7 counted as naive CD8 cells, so terminally differentiated effector memory CD45RA+ cells were excluded.

This chain links TRBV4-1 with TRBJ2-1, with 11 bases identical to TRBD2. The receptor comes from a man younger than 30 in good health. Some clones in this sample may be carry-over from other donors' samples. Specimen: naive CD8+ T cells from PBMCs. The CDR3 reads CASSQESTSGKGEQFF. As DNA, the CDR3 is TGCGCCAGCAGCCAAGAGTCGACTAGCGGGAAGGGTGAGCAGTTCTTC.